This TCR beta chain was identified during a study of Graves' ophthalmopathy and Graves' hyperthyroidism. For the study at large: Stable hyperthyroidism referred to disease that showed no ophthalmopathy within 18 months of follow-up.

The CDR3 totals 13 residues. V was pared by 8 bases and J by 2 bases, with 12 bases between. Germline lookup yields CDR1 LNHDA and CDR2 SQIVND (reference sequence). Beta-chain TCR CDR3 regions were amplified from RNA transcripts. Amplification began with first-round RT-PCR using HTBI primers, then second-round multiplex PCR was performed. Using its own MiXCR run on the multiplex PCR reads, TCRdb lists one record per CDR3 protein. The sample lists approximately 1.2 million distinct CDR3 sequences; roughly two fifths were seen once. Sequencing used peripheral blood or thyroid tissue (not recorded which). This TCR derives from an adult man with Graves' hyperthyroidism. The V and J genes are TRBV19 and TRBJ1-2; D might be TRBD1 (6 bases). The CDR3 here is CASSDRQNYGYTF. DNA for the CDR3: TGTGCCAGTTCGGACAGACAGAACTATGGCTACACCTTC.